The 22 T cell receptor beta chains listed next were all sequenced from one sample in a study of T cell repertoires in cytomegalovirus infection. TCRdb re-called the reads with MiXCR, one entry per CDR3 protein. The data hold some 600,000 distinct CDR3 sequences, with approximately 24% observed a single time. Input material: CD8+ T cells from PBMCs. These receptors were obtained from a human donor in good health (CMV status not recorded). Some clones in this sample may be carry-over from other donors' samples.

V is TRBV12-3 or TRBV12-4 and J is TRBJ1-4, with a possible D match to TRBD1 (6 bases). Trimming pared 1 base from V and 7 bases from J, leaving 13 bases between. This CDR3 is built from 15 residues. The DNA of the CDR3 is TGTGCCAGCAGTTTAGAGGGGGGGGCGCGTGAAAAACTGTTTTTT. Translating gives CASSLEGGAREKLFF.

This clonotype was found a few times. J is TRBJ2-7 and V is TRBV2; a weak D match, TRBD1 (5 bases). Trimming removed 4 bases at V and 5 bases at J, with 15 bases between. This CDR3 region has 14 residues. The V gene's germline CDR1 is SNHLY and CDR2 FYNNEI. The CDR3 DNA follows: TGTGCCAGCAGTGTCATCCAGGGTTCCCACGAGCAGTACTTC. This gives the protein CASSVIQGSHEQYF.

This clonotype was seen ten or more times. This chain joins TRBV25-1 and TRBJ1-1, with 7 bases lining up with TRBD1. Losses at the gene ends were 4 bases for V and 4 bases for J; bases not matched to a gene: 9. The germline V gene encodes CDR1 MGHDK and CDR2 SYGVNS. The CDR3 has 15 amino acids. The CDR3 reads CASSASTGLGTEAFF. In DNA form, the CDR3 reads TGTGCCAGCAGTGCATCGACAGGGTTGGGCACTGAAGCTTTCTTT.

As concerns this clonotype: Germline and junction disagree at one end, which may indicate a read error. V usage is TRBV6-5 and J usage is TRBJ2-3, with D tentatively TRBD2 (7 bases). This CDR3 comprises 13 residues. The germline V gene has CDR1 MNHEY and CDR2 SVGAGI. Here the CDR3 DNA reads TGTGCCAGCATAGGGGGGGGCACAGATATGCAGTATTTT. Amino acid sequence: CASIGGGTDMQYF.

CDR3 loop: CSASGRSPSTDTQYF. The DNA of the CDR3 is TGCAGTGCTTCGGGACGGAGCCCTAGCACAGATACGCAGTATTTT. V is TRBV20-1 and J is TRBJ2-3, with D perhaps matching TRBD1 or TRBD2 (5 bases each). Looked up from germline, CDR1 is DFQATT and CDR2 is SNEGSKA (reference sequence). The V end lost 5 bases, the J end lost 0 bases, and 15 bases lay between the germline ends. This CDR3 spans 15 amino acids.

The chain uses TRBV5-1 and TRBJ2-1; either TRBD1 or TRBD2 may supply D (6 bases each). Trimming cost V 3 bases and J 8 bases, with 15 bases left between them. Germline lookup yields CDR1 SGHRS and CDR2 YFSETQ. This CDR3 spans 14 amino acids. In DNA, the CDR3 is TGCGCCAGCAGCTACTACGTCGGGGGCTATGAGCAGTTCTTC. The encoded protein is CASSYYVGGYEQFF.

This clonotype has at least ten counts. The rearrangement links TRBV11-2 to TRBJ2-5, with D possibly TRBD1 on 7 matching bases. Germline V gene lookup returns CDR1 SGHAT and CDR2 FQNNGV. V lost 5 bases to trimming and J lost 5 bases, with 12 bases between them. This CDR3 spans 13 amino acids. This CDR3 reads CASSMAGGETQYF. CDR3 in DNA: TGTGCCAGCAGCATGGCAGGGGGGGAGACCCAGTACTTC.

This clonotype was seen ten or more times. The V gene is TRBV7-2, the J gene TRBJ2-1; D remains ambiguous. CDR1 SGHTA and CDR2 FQGNSA come from the germline V gene. V lost 4 bases, J lost 7 bases, and 8 bases lay in between. CDR3 length: 12 amino acids. CDR3 amino acids: CASSSSENEQFF. CDR3 nucleotides: TGTGCCAGCAGCTCGAGCGAGAATGAGCAGTTCTTC.

This clonotype was detected ten times or more. This rearrangement joins TRBV28 to TRBJ2-1; no reliable D call. Germline loops: CDR1 MDHEN, CDR2 SYDVKM. CDR3 length: 15 amino acids. The ends were cut back, 4 bases at V and 2 bases at J, with 12 bases in the middle. CDR3 sequence: CASSSPPVTYNEQFF. The CDR3 region has the DNA TGTGCCAGCAGTTCCCCGCCGGTGACCTACAATGAGCAGTTCTTC. The variable domain in full, with the rest retrieved from reference TRBV28 and TRBJ2-1, is DVKVTQSSRYLVKRTGEKVFLECVQDMDHENMFWYRQDPGLGLRLIYFSYDVKMKEKGDIPEGYSVSREKKERFSLILESASTNQTSMYLCASSSPPVTYNEQFFGPGTRLTVL.

At least ten counts were recorded for this clonotype. V gene TRBV7-6 combines with J gene TRBJ2-5, with 7 nucleotides matching TRBD2. Germline trimming cut 3 bases from V and 1 base from J; bases unmatched to any gene: 5. This CDR3 has 15 amino acids. Germline-derived CDR1 and CDR2 are SGHVS and FNYEAQ. CDR3 nucleotide sequence: TGTGCCAGCAGCTTTGGGGGGGGGGTCCAAGAGACCCAGTACTTC. Protein: CASSFGGGVQETQYF.

For this clonotype: As the CDR3 is not closed by the conserved phenylalanine or tryptophan, this likely results from a read error. Here the CDR3 DNA reads TGCAGTGCTAGAGATCCCAACAGCCGGGACTACAATGAGCAGTTCTCC. Translation: CSARDPNSRDYNEQFS. The chain links TRBV20-1 to TRBJ2-1, with D perhaps TRBD2 (5 bases). The germline CDR1 and CDR2 sequences are DFQATT and SNEGSKA (reference sequence). The CDR3 covers 16 residues. The V end lost 0 bases, the J end lost 3 bases, and 15 bases lay between the germline ends.

This clonotype was observed a few times. V usage is TRBV20-1 and J usage is TRBJ2-2; 9 bases line up with TRBD2. The CDR3 is 14 amino acids. Germline CDR1 DFQATT, CDR2 SNEGSKA (reference sequence). J lost 7 bases, V lost 3 bases, and 6 bases had no gene match. The CDR3 spells CSASLAGANGELFF. The DNA of the CDR3 is TGCAGTGCTAGTTTAGCGGGGGCGAACGGGGAGCTGTTTTTT.

This rearrangement joins TRBV20-1 to TRBJ1-1, with D possibly matching TRBD1 (5 bases). The ends were cut back, 4 bases at V and 5 bases at J, with 14 bases in the middle. Germline CDR1 is DFQATT and CDR2 is SNEGSKA (reference sequence). The CDR3 runs 13 residues. CDR3 in DNA: TGCAGTGCTAAATGGGGAGGGGAGACTGAAGCTTTCTTT. Translation: CSAKWGGETEAFF.

The chain employs TRBV7-9 and TRBJ2-7; 9 nucleotides agree with TRBD1. The CDR3 sequence is 14 residues long. CDR1 SEHNR and CDR2 FQNEAQ come from the germline V gene (reference sequence). Germline trimming cut 5 bases from V and 2 bases from J; bases unmatched to any gene: 4. CDR3 DNA sequence: TGTGCCAGCAGCGGCCGGACAGGGGCCTACGAGCAGTACGTC. Residues: CASSGRTGAYEQYV.

This clonotype was seen more than once but under ten times. The chain couples TRBV7-9 to TRBJ2-5; TRBD1 might be the D (6 bases). The length of the CDR3 is 16 residues. The V and J ends lost 4 bases and 5 bases respectively, with 20 bases between them. The germline V gene has CDR1 SEHNR and CDR2 FQNEAQ (reference sequence). The CDR3 here is CASSSPPRGERETQYF. The CDR3, as DNA: TGTGCCAGCAGCTCCCCCCCCAGGGGCGAGCGGGAGACCCAGTACTTC.

This clonotype was seen a single time. The rearrangement links TRBV29-1 to TRBJ2-5; D is unclear. The germline gives CDR1 SQVTM, CDR2 ANQGSEA. The CDR3 consists of 12 residues. V lost 7 bases and J lost 2, with 11 bases in between. The CDR3 DNA follows: TGCAGCGCCGGACGGCATCAAGAGACCCAGTACTTC. Its translation: CSAGRHQETQYF.

This clonotype was seen a few times. This chain links TRBV12-3 or TRBV12-4 with TRBJ1-4; D ambiguous. V lost 6 bases, J lost 7 bases, and 12 bases lay in between. This CDR3 spans 13 amino acids. CDR3: CASRTLGGEKLFF. The CDR3, as DNA: TGTGCCAGCAGAACGCTCGGCGGTGAAAAACTGTTTTTT.

The chain carries TRBV6-5 and TRBJ1-4; D is unclear. This CDR3 region has 15 residues. The germline V and J ends were trimmed by 2 bases and 7 bases, with 14 bases remaining between them. CDR1 is MNHEY and CDR2 is SVGAGI in the germline V gene. The CDR3 loop reads CASSYGGGEGEKLFF. The CDR3 coding sequence is TGTGCCAGCAGTTACGGTGGAGGAGAAGGTGAAAAACTGTTTTTT.

The chain combines TRBV6-1 with TRBJ2-1; D is possibly TRBD1 (5 bases). Germline CDR1 reads MNHNS; CDR2 reads SASEGT. CDR3 length: 15 amino acids. The V gene lost 6 bases and the J gene lost 0 bases, with 12 bases spanning the gap. As DNA, the CDR3 is TGTGCCAGCAGGTCCAGGGTAAGCTCCTACAATGAGCAGTTCTTC. Its protein is CASRSRVSSYNEQFF.

This clonotype was detected many times. CDR3 nucleotides: TGTGCCAGCAGCCATGGGACAGGGCGCGGCTATGGCTACACCTTC. It is translated as CASSHGTGRGYGYTF. The rearrangement links TRBV7-9 to TRBJ1-2, with 9 bases lining up with TRBD1. The CDR3 is 15 residues long. With 5 bases clipped from V and 4 bases from J, the junction kept 8 bases outside the gene matches. Germline values: CDR1 SEHNR, CDR2 FQNEAQ (reference sequence).

The chain links TRBV15 to TRBJ1-2; 7 nucleotides match TRBD1. The trim removed 5 bases at V and 7 bases at J, leaving 10 bases unmatched. Germline V lookup: CDR1 LNHNV, CDR2 YYDKDF (reference sequence). The CDR3 contains 14 residues. The CDR3 loop reads CATSRFDRDFGYTF. The CDR3 DNA sequence: TGTGCCACCAGCCGTTTCGACAGGGACTTTGGCTACACCTTC. The full variable domain, in which reference TRBV15 and TRBJ1-2 provide the parts outside the CDR3, is DAMVIQNPRYQVTQFGKPVTLSCSQTLNHNVMYWYQQKSSQAPKLLFHYYDKDFNNEADTPDNFQSRRPNTSFCFLDIRSPGLGDTAMYLCATSRFDRDFGYTFGSGTRLTVV.

This clonotype was seen more than once but under ten times. The chain links TRBV28 to TRBJ1-2; the match to TRBD1 covers 9 bases. The CDR3 is made up of 14 amino acids. In germline, CDR1 is MDHEN, CDR2 SYDVKM. V shed 5 bases, J shed 4 bases, and the junction held 5 bases outside the gene matches. The CDR3 sequence: CASSVTGGSYGYTF. DNA of the CDR3: TGTGCCAGCAGTGTTACAGGGGGCAGCTATGGCTACACCTTC.